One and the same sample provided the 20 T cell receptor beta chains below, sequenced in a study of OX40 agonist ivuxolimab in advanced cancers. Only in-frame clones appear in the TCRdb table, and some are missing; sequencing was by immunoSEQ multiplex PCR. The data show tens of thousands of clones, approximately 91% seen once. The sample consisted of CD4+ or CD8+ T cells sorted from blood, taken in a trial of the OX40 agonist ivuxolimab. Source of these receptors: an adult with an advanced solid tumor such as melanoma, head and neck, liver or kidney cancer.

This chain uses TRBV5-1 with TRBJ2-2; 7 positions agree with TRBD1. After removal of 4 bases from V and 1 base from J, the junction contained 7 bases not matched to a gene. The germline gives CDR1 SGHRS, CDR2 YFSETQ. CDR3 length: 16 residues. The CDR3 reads CASSEGQRENTGELFF. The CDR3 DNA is TGCGCCAGCAGCGAGGGACAGCGAGAGAACACCGGGGAGCTGTTTTTT.

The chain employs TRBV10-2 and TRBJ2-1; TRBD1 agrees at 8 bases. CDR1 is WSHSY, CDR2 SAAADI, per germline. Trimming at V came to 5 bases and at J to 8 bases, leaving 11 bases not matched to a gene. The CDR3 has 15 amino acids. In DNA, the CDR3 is TGCGCCAGCAGTTATCCGGAGGACAGGGATGATGAGCAGTTCTTC. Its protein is CASSYPEDRDDEQFF.

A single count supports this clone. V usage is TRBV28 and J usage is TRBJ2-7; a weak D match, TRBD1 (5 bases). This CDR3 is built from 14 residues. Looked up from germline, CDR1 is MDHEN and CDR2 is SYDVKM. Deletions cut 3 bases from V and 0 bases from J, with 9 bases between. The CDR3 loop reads CASSFSDTSYEQYF. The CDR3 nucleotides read TGTGCCAGCAGTTTCTCGGACACCTCCTACGAGCAGTACTTC.

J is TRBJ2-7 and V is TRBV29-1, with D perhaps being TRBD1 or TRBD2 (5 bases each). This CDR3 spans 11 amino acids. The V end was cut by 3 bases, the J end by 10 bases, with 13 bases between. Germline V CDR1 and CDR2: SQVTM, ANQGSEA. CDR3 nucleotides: TGCAGCGTTGATACCGGGGCTTCACAGTACTTC. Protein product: CSVDTGASQYF.

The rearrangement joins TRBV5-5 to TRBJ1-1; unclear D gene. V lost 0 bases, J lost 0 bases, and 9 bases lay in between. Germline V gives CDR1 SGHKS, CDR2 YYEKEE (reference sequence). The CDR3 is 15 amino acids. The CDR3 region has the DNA TGTGCCAGCAGCTTGGGGACGGTACTGAACACTGAAGCTTTCTTT. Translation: CASSLGTVLNTEAFF.

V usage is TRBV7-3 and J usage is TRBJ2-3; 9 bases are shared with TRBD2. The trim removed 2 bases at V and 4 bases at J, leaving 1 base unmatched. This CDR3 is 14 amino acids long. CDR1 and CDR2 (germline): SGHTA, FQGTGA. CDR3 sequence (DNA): TGTGCCAGCAGCTTAGCGGGAGGGTCAGATACGCAGTATTTT. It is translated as CASSLAGGSDTQYF.

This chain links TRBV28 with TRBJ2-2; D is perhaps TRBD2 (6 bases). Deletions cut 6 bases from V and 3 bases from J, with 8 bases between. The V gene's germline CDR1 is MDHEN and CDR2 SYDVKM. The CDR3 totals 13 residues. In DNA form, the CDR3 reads TGTGCCAGCAGGGGGGGAGACACCGGGGAGCTGTTTTTT. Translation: CASRGGDTGELFF.

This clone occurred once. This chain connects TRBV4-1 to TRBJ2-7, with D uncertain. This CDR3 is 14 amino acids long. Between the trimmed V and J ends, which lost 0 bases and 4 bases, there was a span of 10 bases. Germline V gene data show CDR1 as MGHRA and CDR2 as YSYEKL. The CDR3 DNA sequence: TGCGCCAGCAGCCAAGATTCGTCTGTATACGAGCAGTACTTC. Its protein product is CASSQDSSVYEQYF.

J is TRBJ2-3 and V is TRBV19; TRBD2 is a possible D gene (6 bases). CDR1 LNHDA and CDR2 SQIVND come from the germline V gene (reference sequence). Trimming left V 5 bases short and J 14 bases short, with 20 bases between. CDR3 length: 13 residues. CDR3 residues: CASSPGTSRVGYF. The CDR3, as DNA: TGTGCCAGTAGTCCCGGGACTTCCCGAGTAGGGTATTTT.

The CDR3 spells CASSFTPGQGINEQYF. The CDR3 coding sequence is TGTGCCAGCAGCTTTACTCCGGGACAGGGGATCAACGAGCAGTACTTC. This chain links TRBV5-6 with TRBJ2-7; 10 bases align to TRBD1. Germline V gives CDR1 SGHDT, CDR2 YYEEEE. The CDR3 loop spans 16 amino acids. V lost 2 bases to trimming and J lost 5 bases; unmatched junction nucleotides: 10. The full variable domain, rest sourced from reference TRBV5-6 and TRBJ2-7, is DAGVTQSPTHLIKTRGQQVTLRCSPKSGHDTVSWYQQALGQGPQFIFQYYEEEERQRGNFPDRFSGHQFPNYSSELNVNALLLGDSALYLCASSFTPGQGINEQYFGPGTRLTVT.

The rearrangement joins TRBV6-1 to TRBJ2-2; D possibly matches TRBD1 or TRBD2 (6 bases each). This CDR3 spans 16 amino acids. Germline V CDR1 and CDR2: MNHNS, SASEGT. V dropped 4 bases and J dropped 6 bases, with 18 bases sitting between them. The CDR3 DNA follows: TGTGCCAGCAGTGCGTATGTGGGGGGCAGCCCCGGGGAGCTGTTTTTT. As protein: CASSAYVGGSPGELFF.

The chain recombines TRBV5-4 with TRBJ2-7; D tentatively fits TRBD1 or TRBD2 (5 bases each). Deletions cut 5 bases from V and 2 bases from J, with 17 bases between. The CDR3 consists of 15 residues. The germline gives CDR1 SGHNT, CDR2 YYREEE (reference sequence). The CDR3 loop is CASSLRTWGTYEQYF. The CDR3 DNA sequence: TGTGCCAGCAGTCTCCGGACTTGGGGGACCTACGAGCAGTACTTC.

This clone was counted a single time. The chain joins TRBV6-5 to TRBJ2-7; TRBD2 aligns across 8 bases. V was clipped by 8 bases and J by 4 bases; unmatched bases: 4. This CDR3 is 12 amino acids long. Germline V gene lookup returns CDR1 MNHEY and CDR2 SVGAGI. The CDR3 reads CASGGRRYEQYF. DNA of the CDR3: TGTGCCAGCGGCGGGAGGAGGTACGAGCAGTACTTC.

CDR3 region: CASSQDTASGFYEQYF. The CDR3 DNA is TGCGCCAGCAGCCAAGATACGGCTAGCGGGTTCTACGAGCAGTACTTC. The chain links TRBV4-3 to TRBJ2-7; TRBD2 matches at 8 bases. The CDR3 loop spans 16 amino acids. The V and J ends lost 0 bases and 3 bases, in that order; junction bases with no gene match: 7. Germline V gene lookup returns CDR1 LGHNA and CDR2 YSLEER.

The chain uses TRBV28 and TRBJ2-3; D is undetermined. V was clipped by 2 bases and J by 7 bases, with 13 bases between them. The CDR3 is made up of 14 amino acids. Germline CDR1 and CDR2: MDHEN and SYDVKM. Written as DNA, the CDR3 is TGTGCCAGCAGTTTAGGGCTAGTCCTGTATACGCAGTATTTT. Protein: CASSLGLVLYTQYF.

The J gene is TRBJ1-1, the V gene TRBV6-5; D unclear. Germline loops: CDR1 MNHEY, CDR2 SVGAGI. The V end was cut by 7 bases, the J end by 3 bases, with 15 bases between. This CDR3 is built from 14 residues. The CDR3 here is CASMESGADTEAFF. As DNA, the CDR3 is TGTGCCAGCATGGAAAGTGGAGCGGACACTGAAGCTTTCTTT.

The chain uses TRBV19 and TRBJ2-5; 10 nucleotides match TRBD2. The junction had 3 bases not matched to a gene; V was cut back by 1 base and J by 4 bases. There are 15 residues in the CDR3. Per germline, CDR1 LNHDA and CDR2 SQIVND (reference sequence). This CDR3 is CASSIVWTSGETQYF. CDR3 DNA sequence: TGTGCCAGTAGTATAGTATGGACTAGCGGAGAGACCCAGTACTTC.

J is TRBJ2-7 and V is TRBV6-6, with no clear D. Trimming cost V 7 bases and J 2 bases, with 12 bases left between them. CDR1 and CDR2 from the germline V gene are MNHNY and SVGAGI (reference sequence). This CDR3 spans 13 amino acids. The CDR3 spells CASNPIGPYEQYF. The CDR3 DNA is TGTGCCAGCAACCCAATAGGACCCTACGAGCAGTACTTC.

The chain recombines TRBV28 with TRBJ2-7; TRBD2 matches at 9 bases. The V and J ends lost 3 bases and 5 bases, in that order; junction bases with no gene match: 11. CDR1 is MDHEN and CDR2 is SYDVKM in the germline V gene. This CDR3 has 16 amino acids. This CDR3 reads CASSFGHLGLADEQYF. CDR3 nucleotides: TGTGCCAGCAGTTTTGGACACTTGGGACTAGCAGACGAGCAGTACTTC.

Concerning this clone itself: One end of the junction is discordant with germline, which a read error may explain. The CDR3 nucleotides read TGTGCCGGCAGCTTGGTTACACACAGCATGAACACTGAAGCTTTCTTT. Residues: CAGSLVTHSMNTEAFF. The genes are TRBV5-6 and TRBJ1-1; unclear D gene. CDR1 and CDR2 from the germline V gene are SGHDT and YYEEEE. The CDR3 loop spans 16 amino acids.